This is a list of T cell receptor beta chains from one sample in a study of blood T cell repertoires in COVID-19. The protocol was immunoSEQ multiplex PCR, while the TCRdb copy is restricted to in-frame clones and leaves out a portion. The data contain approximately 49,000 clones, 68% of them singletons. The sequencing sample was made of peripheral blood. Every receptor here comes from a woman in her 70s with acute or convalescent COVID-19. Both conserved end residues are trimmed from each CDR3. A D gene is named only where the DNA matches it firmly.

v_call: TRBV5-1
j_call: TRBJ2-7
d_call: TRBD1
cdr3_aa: ASSPRQGADYEQY

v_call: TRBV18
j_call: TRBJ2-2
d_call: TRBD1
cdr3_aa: ASSLSGTANTGELF

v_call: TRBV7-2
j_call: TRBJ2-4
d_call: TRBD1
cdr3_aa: ASSPGTGENIQY

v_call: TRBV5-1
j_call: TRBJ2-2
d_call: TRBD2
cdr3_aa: ASSQSGSGRGFTGELF

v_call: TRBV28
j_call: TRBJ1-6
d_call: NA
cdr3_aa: ASSLAQSSYNSPLH

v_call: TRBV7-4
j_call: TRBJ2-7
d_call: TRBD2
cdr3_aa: ASSPTSGSYEQY

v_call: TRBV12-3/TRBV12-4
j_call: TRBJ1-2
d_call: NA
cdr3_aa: ASSFSGHGYT

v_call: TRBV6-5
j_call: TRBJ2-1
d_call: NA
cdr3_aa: ASSYKEGNEQF

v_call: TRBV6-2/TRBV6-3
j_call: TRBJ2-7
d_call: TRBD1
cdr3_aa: ASSGQGVARHQQY

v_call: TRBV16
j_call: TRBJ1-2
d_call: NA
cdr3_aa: ASSPMRYGYT

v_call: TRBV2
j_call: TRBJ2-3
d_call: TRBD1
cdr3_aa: ASSDRTGADTQY

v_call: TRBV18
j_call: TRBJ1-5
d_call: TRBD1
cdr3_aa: ASSGDSNQPQH

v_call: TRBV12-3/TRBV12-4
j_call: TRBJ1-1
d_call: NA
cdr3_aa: ASIRGTEAF

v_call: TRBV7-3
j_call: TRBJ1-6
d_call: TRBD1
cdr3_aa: ASSLGTGGTPLH

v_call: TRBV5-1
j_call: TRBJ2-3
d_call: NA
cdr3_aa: ASSLRGGEVDTQY

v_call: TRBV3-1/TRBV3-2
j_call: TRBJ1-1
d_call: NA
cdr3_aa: ASSHVQGTEAF

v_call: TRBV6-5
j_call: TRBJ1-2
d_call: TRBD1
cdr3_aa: ASSTTGPYGYT

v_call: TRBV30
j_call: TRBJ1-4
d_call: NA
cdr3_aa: AWSVRSGEKLF

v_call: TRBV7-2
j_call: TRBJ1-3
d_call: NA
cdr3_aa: ASSLDWSSGNTIY

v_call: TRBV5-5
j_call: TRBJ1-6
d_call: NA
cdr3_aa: ASSLAGGSSYNSPLH

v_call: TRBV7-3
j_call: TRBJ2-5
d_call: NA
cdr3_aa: ASSLSLAETQY

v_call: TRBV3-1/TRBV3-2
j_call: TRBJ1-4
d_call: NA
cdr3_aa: ASSDTATNEKLF

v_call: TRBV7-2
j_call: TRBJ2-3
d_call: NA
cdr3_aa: ASSLGGQSTDTQY

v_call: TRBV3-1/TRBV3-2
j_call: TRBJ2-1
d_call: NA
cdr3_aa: ASGEGTDVISYNEQF

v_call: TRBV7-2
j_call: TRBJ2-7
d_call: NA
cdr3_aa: ASSFGGGLEQY

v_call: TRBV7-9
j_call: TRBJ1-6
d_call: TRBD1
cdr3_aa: ASSLRDRGNSPLH

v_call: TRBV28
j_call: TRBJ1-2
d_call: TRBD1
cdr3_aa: ASSSIGDSNYGYT

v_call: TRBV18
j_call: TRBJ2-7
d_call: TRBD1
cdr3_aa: ASSLTGGEQY

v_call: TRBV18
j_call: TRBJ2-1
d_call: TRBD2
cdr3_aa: ASSSETSGNEQF

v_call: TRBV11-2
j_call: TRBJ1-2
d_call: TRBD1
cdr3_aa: ASSLIGTGVGYT

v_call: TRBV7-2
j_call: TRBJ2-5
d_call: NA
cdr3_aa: ASSPLATSVGQETQY

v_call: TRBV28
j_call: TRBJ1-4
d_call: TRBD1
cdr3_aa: ASSRRGLGEKLF

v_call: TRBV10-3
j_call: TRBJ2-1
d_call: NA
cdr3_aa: AISEGVRRASSYNEQF

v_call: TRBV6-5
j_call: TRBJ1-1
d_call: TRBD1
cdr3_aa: ASSSPGTGSITEAF

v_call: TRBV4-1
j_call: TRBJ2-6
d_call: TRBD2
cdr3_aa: ASSQGGLAGPSGANVLT

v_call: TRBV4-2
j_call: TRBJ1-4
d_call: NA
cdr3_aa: ASSQAGTNEKLF

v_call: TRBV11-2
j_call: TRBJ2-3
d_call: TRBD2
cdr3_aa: ASSLDAGGTDTQY

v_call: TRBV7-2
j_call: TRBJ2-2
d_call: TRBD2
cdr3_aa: ASSLSGRAGELF

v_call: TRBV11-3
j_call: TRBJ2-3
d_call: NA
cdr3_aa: ASGSGSTDTQY

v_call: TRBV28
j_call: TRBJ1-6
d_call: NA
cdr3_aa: ASSSPGNNSPLH

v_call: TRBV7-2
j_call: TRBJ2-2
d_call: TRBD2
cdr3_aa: ASSLEVSGRNTGELF

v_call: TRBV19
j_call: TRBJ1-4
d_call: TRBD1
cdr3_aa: ASSPKQGAPEKLF

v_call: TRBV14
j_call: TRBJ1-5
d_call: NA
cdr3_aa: ASSQAGQNQPQH

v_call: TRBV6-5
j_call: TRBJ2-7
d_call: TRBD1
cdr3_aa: ASSYPAGGSYEQY

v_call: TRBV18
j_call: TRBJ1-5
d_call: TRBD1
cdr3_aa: ASSPRAPGQGDQPQH

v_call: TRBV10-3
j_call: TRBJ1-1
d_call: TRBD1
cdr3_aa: AISAGQPNTEAF

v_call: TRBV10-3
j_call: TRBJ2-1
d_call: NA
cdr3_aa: AISESGADYNEQF

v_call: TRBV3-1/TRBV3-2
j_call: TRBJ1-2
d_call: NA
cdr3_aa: ASSQRQDPFYGYT